One and the same sample provided the 6 T cell receptor beta chains below, sequenced in a study of vaccination effects on CD4 cells after COVID-19. The antigens of these receptors remain unknown. This table comes from immunoSEQ multiplex PCR, and its TCRdb copy is limited to in-frame clones, with some not included. The sample records about 41,000 clones, 77% being singletons. Sequencing in the ViraFEST assay came after antigen-specific CD4+ T cells had been expanded with viral peptide pools, which were used to stimulate PBMC. Investigators separated out CD4+ T cells once approximately 9 days of culture had passed. None of the vaccinated had previously contracted SARS-CoV-2, and their nucleocapsid antibodies tested negative. The sequences come from CD4+ T cells from PBMCs cultured with HCoV-NL63 spike peptides, collected before COVID-19 vaccination. The receptors were sampled from a human donor who received a COVID-19 vaccine.

This clone has only a few counts. The limits of the CDR3 on the DNA are not certain, so only TCRdb's listed CDR3 is given. The rearrangement joins TRBV6-5 to TRBJ1-1. Germline values: CDR1 MNHEY, CDR2 SVGAGI. A total of 14 residues make up the CDR3, ends included. The chain's CDR3 is CASSSSGGHTEAFF.

The chain links TRBV11-3 to TRBJ2-3; 7 bases line up with TRBD1. Germline loops: CDR1 SGHNT, CDR2 YENEEA. The CDR3 consists of 13 residues. The J segment lost 9 bases and the V segment lost 5 bases, leaving 8 bases of the junction unmatched. The CDR3 region has the DNA TGTGCCAGCAGCATAGGACAGGATCGGACGCAGTATTTT. Protein sequence: CASSIGQDRTQYF.

CDR3 amino acids: CSVSTTGIAETQYF. CDR3 bases: TGCAGCGTTTCCACGACAGGGATAGCAGAGACCCAGTACTTC. This chain links TRBV29-1 with TRBJ2-5; the match to TRBD1 covers 7 bases. The CDR3 covers 14 residues. Germline V gene sequence: CDR1 SQVTM, CDR2 ANQGSEA. V lost 5 bases to trimming and J lost 4 bases; unmatched junction nucleotides: 10. Full variable domain (rest looked up from reference TRBV29-1 and TRBJ2-5): SAVISQKPSRDICQRGTSLTIQCQVDSQVTMMFWYRQQPGQSLTLIATANQGSEATYESGFVIDKFPISRPNLTFSTLTVSNMSPEDSSIYLCSVSTTGIAETQYFGPGTRLLVL.

The chain has TRBV24-1 and TRBJ2-3; no definite D call. Germline assignment: CDR1 KGHDR and CDR2 SFDVKD. The V end was cut by 5 bases, the J end by 0 bases, with 11 bases between. CDR3 length: 15 residues. CDR3 bases: TGTGCCACCAGTGCTGAGCTTACTAGCACAGATACGCAGTATTTT. Translation: CATSAELTSTDTQYF.

The CDR3 sequence is CASTYRNTGELFF. In DNA form, the CDR3 reads TGTGCCAGCACCTACAGGAACACCGGGGAGCTGTTTTTT. The V call is TRBV6-5, the J call TRBJ2-2; D gene ambiguous. This CDR3 contains 13 residues. V was trimmed by 7 bases and J by 1 base, leaving 7 bases between them. CDR1 is MNHEY and CDR2 is SVGAGI in the germline V gene.

This chain connects TRBV9 to TRBJ1-5, with D unclear. The CDR3 is made up of 13 amino acids. CDR1 SGDLS and CDR2 YYNGEE come from the germline V gene. The V gene lost 4 bases and the J gene lost 3 bases, with 8 bases spanning the gap. CDR3 DNA sequence: TGTGCCAGCAGCACCCTTCCCAATCAGCCCCAGCATTTT. This translates into CASSTLPNQPQHF.